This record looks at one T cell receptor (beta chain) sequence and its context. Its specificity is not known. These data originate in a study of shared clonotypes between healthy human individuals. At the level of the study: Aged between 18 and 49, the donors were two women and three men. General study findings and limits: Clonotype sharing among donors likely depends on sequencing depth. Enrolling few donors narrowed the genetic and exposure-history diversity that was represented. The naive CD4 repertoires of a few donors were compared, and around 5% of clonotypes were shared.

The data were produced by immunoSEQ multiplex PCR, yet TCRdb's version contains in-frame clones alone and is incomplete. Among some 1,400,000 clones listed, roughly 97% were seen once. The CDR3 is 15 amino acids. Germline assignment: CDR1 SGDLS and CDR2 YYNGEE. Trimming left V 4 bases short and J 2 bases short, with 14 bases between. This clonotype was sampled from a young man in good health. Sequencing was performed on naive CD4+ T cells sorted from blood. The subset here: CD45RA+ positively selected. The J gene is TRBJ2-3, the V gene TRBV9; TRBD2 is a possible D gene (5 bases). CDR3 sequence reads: CASSSLGVLTDTQYF. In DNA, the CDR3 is TGTGCCAGCAGCTCCCTCGGGGTTCTCACAGATACGCAGTATTTT.